The following is a T cell receptor beta chain sequence with its context. TCRdb's table, derived via immunoSEQ multiplex PCR, lists solely in-frame clones and lacks some. This table holds over 55,000 clones, about four fifths found once. The CDR3 runs 14 residues. V lost 0 bases to trimming and J lost 10 bases; unmatched junction nucleotides: 3. CDR1 and CDR2 (germline): SGHVS, FQNEAQ. The sample belongs to a study of blood T cell repertoires in COVID-19. Turning to the study itself: PBMCs, B-cell-depleted T cells, or T cells were the source of the cDNA or gDNA that made up the material.

This receptor was taken from a man in his forties or fifties with active COVID-19. Sequencing input: peripheral blood. The rearrangement joins TRBV7-8 to TRBJ1-6; 7 positions match TRBD1. CDR3 loop: CASSLAQGDSPLHF. CDR3 bases: TGTGCCAGCAGCTTAGCGCAGGGGGACTCACCCCTCCACTTT.